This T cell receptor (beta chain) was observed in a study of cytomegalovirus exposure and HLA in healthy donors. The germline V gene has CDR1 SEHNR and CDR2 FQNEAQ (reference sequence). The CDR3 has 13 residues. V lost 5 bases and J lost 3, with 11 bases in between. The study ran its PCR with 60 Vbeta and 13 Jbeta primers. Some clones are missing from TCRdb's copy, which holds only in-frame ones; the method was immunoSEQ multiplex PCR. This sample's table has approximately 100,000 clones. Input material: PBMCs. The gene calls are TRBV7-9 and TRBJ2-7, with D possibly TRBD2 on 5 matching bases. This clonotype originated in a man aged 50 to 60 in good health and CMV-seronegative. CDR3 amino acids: CASSTKLGYEQYF. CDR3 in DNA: TGTGCCAGCAGCACCAAACTAGGCTACGAGCAGTACTTC. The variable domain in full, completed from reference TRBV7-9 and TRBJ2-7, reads DTGVSQNPRHKITKRGQNVTFRCDPISEHNRLYWYRQTLGQGPEFLTYFQNEAQLEKSRLLSDRFSAERPKGSFSTLEIQRTEQGDSAMYLCASSTKLGYEQYFGPGTRLTVT.